Listed below are T cell receptor beta chains from one sample, sequenced in a study of cytomegalovirus exposure and HLA in healthy donors. Assay: immunoSEQ multiplex PCR; the TCRdb copy retains only in-frame clones and omits some. The sample lists around 180,000 clones, 70% to 85% occurring once. Material for sequencing was PBMCs. These receptors came from a man between 18 and 35 years old in good health and CMV-seronegative. The CDR3 runs from the conserved cysteine through the conserved F or W. A D gene is named only where the DNA matches it firmly. Some rows have no size entry. The others give once, few or many, or a class for an expanded clone.

>-|12|TRBV6-5|-|TRBJ2-2
CASSVGSGELFF
TGTGCCAGCTCAGTCGGGAGCGGGGAGCTGTTTTTT
>-|13|TRBV5-1|TRBD1|TRBJ2-7
CASSPDRAYEQYF
TGCGCCAGCAGCCCGGACAGGGCATACGAGCAGTACTTC
>few|16|TRBV5-6|-|TRBJ1-5
CASSFGTGNSNQPQHF
TGTGCCAGCAGCTTTGGAACAGGCAATAGCAATCAGCCCCAGCATTTT
>-|15|TRBV7-6|-|TRBJ2-1
CASSLVPSFYNEQFF
TGTGCCAGCAGCTTAGTCCCTAGTTTCTACAATGAGCAGTTCTTC
>-|15|TRBV9|TRBD1|TRBJ1-3
CASSVDRGRGNTIYF
TGTGCCAGCAGCGTGGACAGGGGGCGAGGAAACACCATATATTTT
>once|16|TRBV4-3|TRBD1|TRBJ2-3
CASSRITGEMTDTQYF
TGCGCCAGCAGCCGAATAACAGGGGAGATGACAGATACGCAGTATTTT
>few|14|TRBV5-6|-|TRBJ2-7
CASSFSGSIYEQYF
TGTGCCAGCAGCTTCAGCGGGTCGATTTACGAGCAGTACTTC
>-|11|TRBV9|-|TRBJ2-1
CASSYGAEQFF
TGTGCCAGCAGCTATGGAGCTGAGCAGTTCTTC
>-|15|TRBV19|-|TRBJ1-2
CASSIDTGRWYGYTF
TGTGCCAGTAGTATTGATACAGGGAGATGGTATGGCTACACCTTC
>-|13|TRBV6-6|-|TRBJ2-3
CASSYGGSDTQYF
TGTGCCAGCAGTTACGGGGGCTCAGATACGCAGTATTTT
>-|15|TRBV12-5|-|TRBJ2-1
CASGLVSGVFGEQFF
TGTGCTAGTGGTTTGGTTTCGGGAGTTTTTGGTGAGCAGTTCTTC
>-|11|TRBV28|-|TRBJ1-2
CASSDTYGYTF
TGTGCCAGCAGTGACACCTATGGCTACACCTTC
>-|15|TRBV7-9|TRBD1|TRBJ2-7
CASSAQGQGRDEQYF
TGTGCCAGCAGCGCCCAGGGACAGGGAAGAGACGAGCAGTACTTC
>-|15|TRBV11-2|TRBD1|TRBJ1-5
CASSLGSGQRNLQHF
TGTGCCAGCAGCTTAGGGTCGGGACAGCGGAATCTCCAGCATTTT
>-|16|TRBV7-9|TRBD2|TRBJ2-2
CASSPGLAGSTGELFF
TGTGCCAGCAGCCCGGGACTAGCGGGATCCACCGGGGAGCTGTTTTTT
>few|13|TRBV28|-|TRBJ1-4
CASRDSANEKLFF
TGTGCCAGCAGGGACAGCGCTAATGAAAAACTGTTTTTT
>-|16|TRBV27|TRBD2|TRBJ2-7
CASSPQRLADSYEQYF
TGTGCCAGCAGTCCTCAGCGACTAGCGGACTCCTACGAGCAGTACTTC
>-|15|TRBV4-2|-|TRBJ2-7
CASSQDPGFTYEQYF
TGTGCCAGCAGCCAAGATCCAGGCTTTACCTACGAGCAGTACTTC
>-|12|TRBV30|-|TRBJ2-4
CAWASLGTRQYF
TGTGCCTGGGCCTCGCTAGGTACAAGACAGTACTTC
>-|16|TRBV6-1|-|TRBJ1-1
CASSALREGMNTEAFF
TGTGCCAGCAGTGCCCTCCGTGAGGGCATGAACACTGAAGCTTTCTTT
>-|16|TRBV28|-|TRBJ2-3
CASSPRQIPSTDTQYF
TGTGCCAGCAGTCCCCGACAGATTCCAAGCACAGATACGCAGTATTTT
>-|14|TRBV9|-|TRBJ2-7
CASSVGDSLYEQYF
TGTGCCAGCAGCGTAGGAGACAGCCTATACGAGCAGTACTTC
>-|15|TRBV11-3|-|TRBJ1-1
CASSTRGGLDTEAFF
TGTGCCAGCAGTACCCGAGGAGGGTTGGACACTGAAGCTTTCTTT
>-|14|TRBV10-2|-|TRBJ1-1
CASSGEGLWTEAFF
TGCGCCAGCAGCGGGGAGGGTTTGTGGACTGAAGCTTTCTTT
>-|16|TRBV4-1|TRBD1|TRBJ2-3
CASSQDTGGSTDTQYF
TGCGCCAGCAGCCAAGATACAGGGGGAAGCACAGATACGCAGTATTTT
>-|13|TRBV27|-|TRBJ1-2
CASSDNFLYGYTF
TGTGCCAGCAGTGATAATTTCCTATATGGCTACACCTTC
>-|16|TRBV5-4|TRBD2|TRBJ2-3
CASSLRTSGRLDTQYF
TGTGCCAGCAGCCTTAGGACTAGCGGGAGATTAGATACGCAGTATTTT
>once|12|TRBV29-1|-|TRBJ2-7
CSALGGTYEQYF
TGCAGCGCCCTCGGGGGAACCTACGAGCAGTACTTC
>-|16|TRBV5-4|TRBD2|TRBJ2-7
CASSLDGGGSSYEQYF
TGTGCCAGCAGCTTGGATGGCGGGGGGAGCTCCTACGAGCAGTACTTC
>-|14|TRBV6-5|-|TRBJ1-2
CASSYSTWGHGYTF
TGTGCCAGCAGTTACTCGACATGGGGGCATGGCTACACCTTC
>-|12|TRBV30|-|TRBJ1-5
CAWSQGNQPQHF
TGTGCCTGGTCACAGGGTAACCAGCCCCAGCATTTT
>-|16|TRBV2|-|TRBJ2-1
CASSEGSLSVYNEQFF
TGTGCCAGCAGTGAAGGAAGCCTTTCCGTCTACAATGAGCAGTTCTTC
>once|17|TRBV7-8|TRBD1|TRBJ1-5
CASSPRAITGGGLAQHF
TGTGCCAGCAGCCCGAGGGCTATCACAGGGGGAGGTTTAGCCCAGCATTTT
>-|17|TRBV7-2|-|TRBJ2-7
CASSLRTSPQSFYEQYF
TGTGCCAGCAGCTTACGGACATCCCCCCAAAGTTTCTACGAGCAGTACTTC
>-|14|TRBV6-5|-|TRBJ1-2
CASSQYRGNYGYTF
TGTGCCAGCAGCCAATACCGGGGAAACTATGGCTACACCTTC
>-|15|TRBV5-6|TRBD1|TRBJ1-2
CASSWDRERVYGYTF
TGTGCCAGCAGCTGGGACAGGGAACGGGTCTATGGCTACACCTTC
>-|14|TRBV21-1|-|TRBJ1-1
CASSKGGRGTEAFF
TGTGCCAGCAGCAAAGGGGGAAGGGGCACTGAAGCTTTCTTT
>-|14|TRBV29-1|-|TRBJ2-5
CSVDLDSRRETQYF
TGCAGCGTTGATTTAGACTCCCGCCGGGAGACCCAGTACTTC
>-|12|TRBV9|-|TRBJ2-1
CASSGDSWEQFF
TGTGCCAGCAGCGGCGACTCGTGGGAGCAGTTCTTC
>-|13|TRBV28|-|TRBJ1-2
CASRKGQNYGYTF
TGTGCCAGCAGAAAAGGACAGAACTATGGCTACACCTTC
>-|17|TRBV5-8|-|TRBJ1-4
CASSPRWGADVTEKLFF
TGTGCCAGCAGCCCTCGGTGGGGCGCGGACGTGACTGAAAAACTGTTTTTT
>-|15|TRBV7-9|-|TRBJ2-1
CASSPRGGVYNEQFF
TGTGCCAGCAGCCCGCGAGGAGGGGTATACAATGAGCAGTTCTTC
>-|18|TRBV28|-|TRBJ1-1
CASSSRKAGTKMNTEAFF
TGTGCCAGCAGTTCCCGAAAAGCGGGGACCAAGATGAACACTGAAGCTTTCTTT
>once|14|TRBV7-9|-|TRBJ2-2
CASRARGSGGELFF
TGTGCCAGCAGAGCCCGGGGTTCTGGCGGGGAGCTGTTTTTT
>-|13|TRBV2|-|TRBJ2-1
CATHDSSYNEQFF
TGTGCCACCCACGACAGTTCCTACAATGAGCAGTTCTTC
>-|16|TRBV28|TRBD1|TRBJ2-5
CASSLFQGAPQETQYF
TGTGCCAGCAGTTTATTTCAGGGGGCCCCACAAGAGACCCAGTACTTC
>-|16|TRBV16|TRBD2|TRBJ2-3
CASSQVTSSGGDTQYF
TGTGCCAGCAGCCAAGTAACTAGCAGCGGGGGGGATACGCAGTATTTT
>-|15|TRBV27|-|TRBJ2-1
CASSLGGGGGDEQFF
TGTGCCAGCAGTTTAGGGGGGGGCGGCGGCGATGAGCAGTTCTTC